This T cell receptor (beta chain) is drawn from a study of T cell responses to AZD1222 COVID-19 vaccine. Findings of the study overall: Without day 14 samples, only post-peak T cell repertoires were studied. It should be noted that donors were predominantly white British and more often female, and clonal diversity was possibly underestimated.

This clone has just one count. Its antigen is not known. This table comes from immunoSEQ multiplex PCR, and its TCRdb copy is limited to in-frame clones, with some not included. The profile shows 150,000 or so clones, 90% to 95% of them singletons. Material: peripheral blood, obtained on day 0 of AZD1222 vaccination. The sequence came from an adult in good health.

The CDR3 spells CASSKEGTGRAETQYF. The DNA of the CDR3 is TGTGCCAGCAGCAAAGAGGGGACAGGGCGGGCAGAGACCCAGTACTTC. The chain has TRBV21-1 and TRBJ2-5; the D call of TRBD1 is as the table states it, not checked on the DNA. TRBV21-1 is an annotated pseudogene. The CDR3 length is 16 residues.